Presented here are 30 T cell receptor beta chains from one specimen sequenced in a study of CD8+CD57+ T cells in acquired aplastic anemia. The template for TCR beta VDJ and CDR3 sequence profiling was genomic DNA. In TCRdb, the reads were re-called with MiXCR into one record per CDR3 protein. In the table there are fewer than 200,000 distinct CDR3 sequences, around 60% of which are singletons. The sequencing input was sorted CD4+, CD8+, or CD8+CD57+ T cells (not recorded which) from PBMCs. The receptor source for this set is a human donor in good health.

The chain has TRBV6-5 and TRBJ2-5; D unclear. V was shortened by 0 bases and J by 4 bases, with 9 bases between the two germline ends. This CDR3 is built from 14 residues. Germline CDR1 MNHEY, CDR2 SVGAGI. In DNA form, the CDR3 reads TGTGCCAGCAGTTACTCGGCCTCCCCAGAGACCCAGTACTTC. Translation: CASSYSASPETQYF.

Points on this clonotype: The junction does not match germline at one end; this may be a read error. The chain joins TRBV29-1 to TRBJ2-2; 16 bases are a match to TRBD2. Germline loops: CDR1 SQVTM, CDR2 ANQGSEA. This CDR3 is 18 amino acids long. The CDR3 region has the DNA TGCAGCGTCGAAGTTGGGACTAGCGGGAGGGAGCACACCGGGGAGCTGTTTTTT. Translating it yields CSVEVGTSGREHTGELFF.

This clonotype has just a few counts. The chain joins TRBV10-3 to TRBJ1-5; D unclear. Germline lookup yields CDR1 ENHRY and CDR2 SYGVKD. The ends were cut back, 3 bases at V and 3 bases at J, with 18 bases in the middle. The CDR3 is 17 residues long. CDR3 sequence reads: CAISDIVAAAPNQPQHF. CDR3 nucleotide sequence: TGTGCCATCAGTGACATCGTGGCAGCCGCCCCCAATCAGCCCCAGCATTTT.

This chain links TRBV7-2 with TRBJ1-1; D is perhaps TRBD1 (6 bases). Germline CDR1 is SGHTA and CDR2 is FQGNSA. The length of the CDR3 is 15 residues. The V end was cut by 2 bases, the J end by 4 bases, with 14 bases between. In nucleotides, the CDR3 is TGTGCCAGCAGCTTACCCCTAGCAGGGGTCACTGAAGCTTTCTTT. Translated, it gives CASSLPLAGVTEAFF.

The chain combines TRBV20-1 with TRBJ2-3; D uncertain. This CDR3 has 15 amino acids. Trimming shortened V by 4 bases and J by 3 bases, and 17 bases separated the two germline ends. Germline assignment: CDR1 DFQATT and CDR2 SNEGSKA (reference sequence). The CDR3 spells CSAITTPATTDTQYF. In DNA, the CDR3 is TGCAGTGCTATAACCACCCCTGCCACGACAGATACGCAGTATTTT.

V is TRBV29-1 and J is TRBJ2-1; D ambiguous. Deletions cut 4 bases from V and 7 bases from J, with 8 bases between. Per the germline V gene, CDR1 is SQVTM and CDR2 is ANQGSEA. This CDR3 comprises 11 residues. The CDR3 protein is CSVVGINEQFF. The CDR3 region has the DNA TGCAGCGTTGTTGGCATAAATGAGCAGTTCTTC.

The chain has TRBV7-8 and TRBJ1-5; 8 bases are shared with TRBD1. Germline values: CDR1 SGHVS, CDR2 FQNEAQ. J gave up 2 bases and V 2 bases, and 2 bases lay outside the gene matches. The CDR3 loop spans 15 amino acids. In nucleotides, the CDR3 is TGTGCCAGCAGCTTAAAGGGACAGGGCAATCAGCCCCAGCATTTT. This codes for CASSLKGQGNQPQHF.

There are many counts of this clonotype. V usage is TRBV5-1 and J usage is TRBJ1-1; no definite D call. This CDR3 has 15 amino acids. The ends were cut back, 0 bases at V and 4 bases at J, with 13 bases in the middle. Germline values: CDR1 SGHRS, CDR2 YFSETQ. CDR3 region: CASSLGTSAGTEAFF. The CDR3, as DNA: TGCGCCAGCAGCTTGGGGACCAGTGCGGGCACTGAAGCTTTCTTT.

The chain recombines TRBV9 with TRBJ2-6, with TRBD1 identical over 7 bases. The CDR3 runs 17 residues. J gave up 0 bases and V 4 bases, and 7 bases lay outside the gene matches. The germline V gene encodes CDR1 SGDLS and CDR2 YYNGEE. Here the CDR3 reads CASSFRTGDSGANVLTF. CDR3 nucleotides: TGTGCCAGCAGCTTTCGTACAGGGGACTCTGGGGCCAACGTCCTGACTTTC.

Notes on this clonotype: A read error may produce the germline difference seen at one junction end. The chain joins TRBV5-1 to TRBJ2-3; D remains ambiguous. The germline CDR1 and CDR2 sequences are SGHRS and YFSETQ. The CDR3 is 13 residues long. CDR3 region: CASSFLDPDTQYF. CDR3 DNA: TGTGCCAGCAGCTTCCTGGATCCGGATACGCAGTATTTT.

The chain combines TRBV10-3 with TRBJ1-5; TRBD1 agrees at 10 bases. The CDR3 runs to 15 residues. V trimming: 11 bases; J trimming: 4 bases; junction bases outside the gene matches: 11. The germline V gene has CDR1 ENHRY and CDR2 SYGVKD. The DNA of the CDR3 is TGTGCCTCGGCCGGGGGACAGGGGTCGAATCAGCCCCAGCATTTT. As protein: CASAGGQGSNQPQHF.

The chain is built from TRBV25-1 and TRBJ2-1, with D possibly matching TRBD1 (5 bases). Trimming cost V 2 bases and J 9 bases, with 11 bases left between them. Germline CDR1 MGHDK, CDR2 SYGVNS. This CDR3 contains 13 residues. CDR3 DNA: TGTGCCAGCAGTGAAGGGGCCGGTATTGAGCAGTTCTTC. Translating gives CASSEGAGIEQFF.

This clonotype turned up a few times. Germline and junction disagree at one end, which may indicate a read error. This rearrangement joins TRBV19 to TRBJ1-1, with D unresolved. Germline CDR1 is LNHDA and CDR2 is SQIVND (reference sequence). This CDR3 is built from 12 residues. CDR3 amino acids: CASSGGDTEAFF. CDR3 sequence (DNA): TGTGCCAGTAGTGGCGGAGACACAGAAGCTTTCTTT.

The chain links TRBV19 to TRBJ1-6; 7 positions agree with TRBD1. V lost 9 bases, J lost 7 bases, and 6 bases stayed unmatched. CDR1 LNHDA and CDR2 SQIVND come from the germline V gene (reference sequence). The CDR3 runs to 13 residues. CDR3 protein: CASGDRANSPLHF. The CDR3 DNA follows: TGTGCCAGCGGTGACAGGGCGAATTCACCCCTCCACTTT.

This clonotype came up once. The CDR3: CASSTGGTGGEQYF. The CDR3 DNA follows: TGTGCCAGCAGCACCGGAGGGACAGGCGGTGAGCAGTACTTC. The V call is TRBV7-9, the J call TRBJ2-7; 8 bases line up with TRBD1. CDR3 length equals 14 residues. CDR1 SEHNR and CDR2 FQNEAQ come from the germline V gene (reference sequence). The V gene end was trimmed by 5 bases and the J gene end by 7 bases; junction bases not matched to a gene: 10. Using reference TRBV7-9 and TRBJ2-7 for the parts outside the CDR3, the full variable domain is DTGVSQNPRHKITKRGQNVTFRCDPISEHNRLYWYRQTLGQGPEFLTYFQNEAQLEKSRLLSDRFSAERPKGSFSTLEIQRTEQGDSAMYLCASSTGGTGGEQYFGPGTRLTVT.

The rearrangement joins TRBV29-1 to TRBJ2-2; D may be TRBD2 (6 bases). Trimming removed 6 bases at V and 0 bases at J, with 14 bases between. The CDR3 length is 15 residues. From germline, CDR1 is SQVTM and CDR2 ANQGSEA. This chain's CDR3 is CSVETRGANTGELFF. CDR3 sequence (DNA): TGCAGCGTCGAGACTAGAGGTGCGAACACCGGGGAGCTGTTTTTT.

The chain links TRBV19 to TRBJ2-7; 7 bases line up with TRBD2. Germline CDR1 is LNHDA and CDR2 is SQIVND (reference sequence). The CDR3 runs to 14 residues. J gave up 3 bases and V 3 bases, and 5 bases lay outside the gene matches. The CDR3 loop is CASSIQLASYEQYF. CDR3 sequence (DNA): TGTGCCAGTAGTATCCAACTAGCGAGCTACGAGCAGTACTTC.

The V and J genes are TRBV7-6 and TRBJ2-3, with 11 bases matching TRBD2. The trim removed 4 bases at V and 1 base at J, leaving 10 bases unmatched. The CDR3 length is 18 residues. The germline CDR1 and CDR2 sequences are SGHVS and FNYEAQ. The CDR3: CASSSLATSGTGTDTQYF. CDR3 DNA: TGTGCCAGCAGCTCCCTCGCGACTAGCGGGACGGGCACAGATACGCAGTATTTT.

The chain couples TRBV7-9 to TRBJ2-5; TRBD2 matches 11 bases. The CDR3 has 17 residues. V trimming: 6 bases; J trimming: 5 bases; junction bases outside the gene matches: 14. Germline V gene data show CDR1 as SEHNR and CDR2 as FQNEAQ (reference sequence). This chain's CDR3 is CASSRLIAGGESETQYF. CDR3 nucleotides: TGTGCCAGCAGTCGTCTCATAGCGGGAGGGGAGTCGGAGACCCAGTACTTC. Full variable domain (remainder filled in from reference TRBV7-9 and TRBJ2-5): DTGVSQNPRHKITKRGQNVTFRCDPISEHNRLYWYRQTLGQGPEFLTYFQNEAQLEKSRLLSDRFSAERPKGSFSTLEIQRTEQGDSAMYLCASSRLIAGGESETQYFGPGTRLLVL.

V gene TRBV28 combines with J gene TRBJ2-4; D is possibly TRBD1 (5 bases). This CDR3 is 14 amino acids long. Trimming removed 5 bases at V and 2 bases at J, with 10 bases between. Germline V lookup: CDR1 MDHEN, CDR2 SYDVKM. DNA of the CDR3: TGTGCCAGCAGTCCGCAGGGTACCAAAAACATTCAGTACTTC. Translation: CASSPQGTKNIQYF.

Turning to this clonotype: One end of the junction varies from germline; a read error may be responsible. This rearrangement joins TRBV29-1 to TRBJ2-1; perhaps D is TRBD1 or TRBD2 (5 bases each). From germline, CDR1 is SQVTM and CDR2 ANQGSEA. The CDR3 spans 13 residues. The CDR3 region has the DNA TGTGCCAGCAAACAACAGGTTGGGGGTGAGCAGTTCTTC. This sequence encodes CASKQQVGGEQFF.

Worth noting for this clonotype: A read error may account for a junction end that differs from germline. The V gene is TRBV7-2, the J gene TRBJ1-2; TRBD1 aligns across 8 bases. Per germline, CDR1 SGHTA and CDR2 FQGNSA. The CDR3 runs 13 residues. The CDR3 sequence: CASSLDRVGGYTF. The CDR3 bases are TGCGCCAGCAGCCTGGACAGGGTTGGAGGCTACACCTTC.

Concerning this clonotype: This may be a read error, as it is one base from a much larger clone. The chain employs TRBV16 and TRBJ1-1; D is undetermined. In germline, CDR1 is KGHSY, CDR2 FQNENV. The CDR3 runs to 14 residues. Trimming took 4 bases from V and 11 from J, leaving 20 bases between them. CDR3 sequence reads: CASSRSTVLDHAFF. The CDR3 DNA reads TGTGCCAGCAGCCGATCCACAGTGCTCGACCACGCTTTCTTT.

To note about this clonotype: A much larger clone differs by one base, so this may be a read error. The chain is built from TRBV9 and TRBJ2-5; no firm D call. Germline V lookup: CDR1 SGDLS, CDR2 YYNGEE. CDR3 length: 11 residues. Trimming pared 0 bases from V and 3 bases from J, leaving 0 bases between. CDR3 in amino acids: CASSVEETQYF. DNA of the CDR3: TGTGCCAGCAGCGTAGAAGAGACCCAGTACTTC.

This clonotype was picked up many times. The chain has TRBV13 and TRBJ1-1; a weak D match, TRBD1 (5 bases). The CDR3 is 13 residues long. The V end lost 0 bases, the J end lost 8 bases, and 10 bases lay between the germline ends. Germline V CDR1 and CDR2: PRHDT, FYEKMQ (reference sequence). CDR3 residues: CASSLGLGGEAFF. The CDR3 bases are TGTGCCAGCAGCTTAGGACTTGGGGGGGAAGCTTTCTTT.

The gene calls are TRBV13 and TRBJ2-3; D may be TRBD2 (5 bases). CDR1 PRHDT and CDR2 FYEKMQ come from the germline V gene (reference sequence). This CDR3 region has 15 residues. The germline V and J ends were trimmed by 3 bases and 0 bases, with 10 bases remaining between them. CDR3: CASSLAWTSTDTQYF. CDR3 nucleotide sequence: TGTGCCAGCAGCTTGGCTTGGACTAGCACAGATACGCAGTATTTT.

The V call is TRBV7-9, the J call TRBJ1-1, with D perhaps TRBD1 (5 bases). Germline V lookup: CDR1 SEHNR, CDR2 FQNEAQ (reference sequence). CDR3 length: 15 residues. V was cut by 1 base and J by 4 bases, with 13 bases left in between. The CDR3 reads CASSLGQLTATEAFF. As DNA, the CDR3 is TGTGCCAGCAGCTTAGGACAGCTTACTGCCACTGAAGCTTTCTTT.

J is TRBJ2-7 and V is TRBV2, with TRBD1 matching over 11 bases. V shed 6 bases, J shed 3 bases, and the junction held 4 bases outside the gene matches. In germline, CDR1 is SNHLY, CDR2 FYNNEI. The CDR3 runs to 14 residues. The CDR3 loop is CASSGQGAGYEQYF. CDR3 nucleotide sequence: TGTGCCAGCAGCGGACAGGGGGCCGGCTACGAGCAGTACTTC.

This chain's CDR3 is CASSDRTGPRMNTEAFF. CDR3 sequence (DNA): TGCGCCAGCAGTGATCGGACAGGGCCCCGTATGAACACTGAAGCTTTCTTT. The chain is built from TRBV10-2 and TRBJ1-1; 8 nucleotides agree with TRBD1. Trimming cost V 3 bases and J 0 bases; bases outside gene matches: 9. Germline V gene lookup returns CDR1 WSHSY and CDR2 SAAADI. This CDR3 has 17 residues.

This chain links TRBV9 with TRBJ2-5; D is unresolved. V lost 4 bases to trimming and J lost 4 bases, with 17 bases between them. This CDR3 comprises 15 residues. The germline V gene encodes CDR1 SGDLS and CDR2 YYNGEE. DNA of the CDR3: TGTGCCAGCAGCTTAGGCCAGGCAATTGTAGAGACCCAGTACTTC. Translated: CASSLGQAIVETQYF. Complete variable domain (other parts from reference TRBV9 and TRBJ2-5): DSGVTQTPKHLITATGQRVTLRCSPRSGDLSVYWYQQSLDQGLQFLIQYYNGEERAKGNILERFSAQQFPDLHSELNLSSLELGDSALYFCASSLGQAIVETQYFGPGTRLLVL.